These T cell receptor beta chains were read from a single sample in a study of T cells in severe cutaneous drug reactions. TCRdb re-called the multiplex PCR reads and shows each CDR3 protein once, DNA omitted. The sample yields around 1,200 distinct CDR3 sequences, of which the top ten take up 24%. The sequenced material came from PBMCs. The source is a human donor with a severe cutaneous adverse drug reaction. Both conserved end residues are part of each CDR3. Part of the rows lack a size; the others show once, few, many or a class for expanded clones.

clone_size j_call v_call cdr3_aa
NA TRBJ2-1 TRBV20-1 CSARRPSGRPPEEFF
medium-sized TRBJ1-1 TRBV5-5 CASSFDRGTEAFF
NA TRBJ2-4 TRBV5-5 CASSSLGGRENIQYF
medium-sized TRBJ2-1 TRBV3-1 CASKNSGGYNEQFF
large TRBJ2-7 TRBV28 CASLPGTGSYEQYF
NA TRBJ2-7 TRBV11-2 CASSLTGEFYEQYF
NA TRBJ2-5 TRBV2 CASSGDVVQETQYF
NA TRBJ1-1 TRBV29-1 CSVGWGGTQMNTEAFF
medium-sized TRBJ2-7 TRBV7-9 CASSLAGRGDEQYF
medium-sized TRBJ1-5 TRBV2 CASREATGQPQHF
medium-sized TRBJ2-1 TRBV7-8 CASKAGLYNEQFF
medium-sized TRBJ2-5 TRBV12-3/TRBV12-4 CASYGGGPQYF
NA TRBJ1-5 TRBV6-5 CASSYRDSDNQPQHF
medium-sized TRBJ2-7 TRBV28 CASSTAGGIYWWQYF
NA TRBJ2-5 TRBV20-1 CSATSRQGDGETQYF
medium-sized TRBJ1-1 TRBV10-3 CATRPNDVGTEAFF
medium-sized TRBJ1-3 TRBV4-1 CASSQDQRRTGGRDTIYF
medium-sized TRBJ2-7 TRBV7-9 CASSSRAGEQYF
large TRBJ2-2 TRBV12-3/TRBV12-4 CASTTTGELFF
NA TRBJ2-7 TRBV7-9 CASSLVDGGEQYF
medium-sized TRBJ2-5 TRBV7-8 CASSSAGLPEETQYF
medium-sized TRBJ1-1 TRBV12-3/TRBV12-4 CASSLGTEGAFF
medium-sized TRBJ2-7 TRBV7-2 CASSFGGGSGRYEQYF
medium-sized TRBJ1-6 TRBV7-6 CASSLRGNDSPLHF
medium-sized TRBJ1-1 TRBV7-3 CASSLSPGSEAFF
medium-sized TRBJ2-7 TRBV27 CASSLGADYEQYF
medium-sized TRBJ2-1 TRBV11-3 CASSSPGLARHEQFF
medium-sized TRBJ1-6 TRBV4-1 CASSQFRTSDSPLHF
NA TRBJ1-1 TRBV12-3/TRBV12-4 CASSFRETTEAFF
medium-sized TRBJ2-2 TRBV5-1 CASREGAKNTGELFF